Shown below are 21 T cell receptor beta chains from a single sample sequenced in a study of blood T cell repertoires in COVID-19. Clones were sequenced by immunoSEQ multiplex PCR, and TCRdb holds only the in-frame ones, with some missing. The sample shows 130,000 to 150,000 clones, roughly 80% of them seen only once. Source material: peripheral blood. Every receptor here comes from a man between 65 and 85 years old who had recovered from COVID-19.

The V gene is TRBV10-3, the J gene TRBJ1-4; 7 bases match TRBD1. This CDR3 is 14 amino acids long. V was clipped by 8 bases and J by 8 bases; unmatched bases: 11. The V gene's germline CDR1 is ENHRY and CDR2 SYGVKD. The CDR3 region has the DNA TGTGCCATCGCAGGGGGGACCGATAAAGAAAAACTGTTTTTT. As protein: CAIAGGTDKEKLFF.

The chain uses TRBV6-2 or TRBV6-3 and TRBJ2-7; no clear D gene. Looked up from germline, CDR1 is MNHEY and CDR2 is SVGEGT. V shed 4 bases and J shed 3 bases, with 4 bases lying between them. The CDR3 has 11 residues. The chain's CDR3 is CASSSVYEQYF. DNA for the CDR3: TGTGCCAGCAGTTCCGTCTACGAGCAGTACTTC.

The V gene is TRBV7-2, the J gene TRBJ1-4; D gene ambiguous. CDR3 length equals 18 residues. V was shortened by 0 bases and J by 0 bases, with 14 bases between the two germline ends. CDR1 is SGHTA and CDR2 is FQGNSA in the germline V gene. This CDR3 is CASSLASHRGATNEKLFF. CDR3 bases: TGTGCCAGCAGCTTAGCATCACATCGGGGAGCAACTAATGAAAAACTGTTTTTT.

The genes are TRBV6-5 and TRBJ2-7; D might be TRBD1 (7 bases). Germline V CDR1 and CDR2: MNHEY, SVGAGI. The CDR3 totals 14 residues. Trimming removed 6 bases from V and 6 bases from J, with 18 bases in between. CDR3 nucleotides: TGTGCCAGCAGCCAGGGGGGACACCCACCCGAGCAGTACTTC. Residues: CASSQGGHPPEQYF.

The chain has TRBV7-2 and TRBJ2-3; 15 bases are a match to TRBD2. This CDR3 is 16 amino acids long. Germline loops: CDR1 SGHTA, CDR2 FQGNSA. V trimming: 6 bases; J trimming: 3 bases; junction bases outside the gene matches: 4. CDR3 protein: CASRIGTSGRTDTQYF. The DNA for the CDR3 is TGTGCCAGCAGAATCGGGACTAGCGGGAGGACAGATACGCAGTATTTT.

The genes are TRBV3-1 (or the pseudogene TRBV3-2) and TRBJ2-1; D may be TRBD2 (6 bases). V dropped 4 bases and J dropped 2 bases, with 12 bases sitting between them. The CDR3 is 15 amino acids. The germline V gene encodes CDR1 LGHDT and CDR2 YNNKEL (reference sequence). CDR3 region: CASSPVTRTYNEQFF. The CDR3 DNA reads as TGTGCCAGCAGCCCCGTGACTAGGACCTACAATGAGCAGTTCTTC.

The gene calls are TRBV4-1 and TRBJ1-5; D is perhaps TRBD1 (5 bases). CDR1 and CDR2 from the germline V gene are MGHRA and YSYEKL. V gave up 0 bases and J gave up 4 bases, with 10 bases separating them. The CDR3 runs 15 residues. The CDR3 nucleotides read TGCGCCAGCAGCCAAGATGACGGGGGGAATCAGCCCCAGCATTTT. Translated, it gives CASSQDDGGNQPQHF.

With regard to this clone: The junction departs from germline at one end; a sequencing error may be responsible. The rearrangement uses TRBV7-9 and TRBJ2-5, with TRBD2 matching 9 bases. CDR1 and CDR2 (germline): SEHNR, FQNEAQ (reference sequence). The CDR3 is 13 residues long. The CDR3 region is CASSVAGAETQYF. The CDR3 DNA reads TGTGCCAGCAGCGTAGCGGGAGCGGAGACCCAGTACTTC. The full variable domain, completed using reference TRBV7-9 and TRBJ2-5, is DTGVSQNPRHKITKRGQNVTFRCDPISEHNRLYWYRQTLGQGPEFLTYFQNEAQLEKSRLLSDRFSAERPKGSFSTLEIQRTEQGDSAMYLCASSVAGAETQYFGPGTRLLVL.

The chain joins TRBV6-2 or TRBV6-3 to TRBJ2-7; D possibly corresponds to TRBD2 (5 bases). Germline CDR1 MNHEY, CDR2 SVGEGT. The CDR3 sequence is 15 residues long. V lost 5 bases to trimming and J lost 3 bases, with 17 bases between them. The DNA for the CDR3 is TGTGCCAGCAGTCCCCTCGAGGACGACTACTACGAGCAGTACTTC. As protein: CASSPLEDDYYEQYF.

The sample holds one count of this clone. This chain connects TRBV5-4 to TRBJ1-1; 7 bases fit TRBD1. The CDR3 spans 15 residues. V was pared by 4 bases and J by 5 bases, with 11 bases of the junction left unmatched. Germline V gene data show CDR1 as SGHNT and CDR2 as YYREEE (reference sequence). In DNA, the CDR3 is TGTGCCAGCAGCAGCAGACAGGGAATTCGGACTGAAGCTTTCTTT. This sequence encodes CASSSRQGIRTEAFF.

V gene TRBV15 combines with J gene TRBJ1-5; D is uncertain. The CDR3 has 14 residues. CDR1 LNHNV and CDR2 YYDKDF come from the germline V gene (reference sequence). V dropped 6 bases and J dropped 7 bases, with 16 bases sitting between them. The CDR3 is CATSRAGSEQPQHF. CDR3 DNA sequence: TGTGCCACCAGTAGGGCGGGATCCGAACAGCCCCAGCATTTT. Full variable domain (missing parts from reference TRBV15 and TRBJ1-5): DAMVIQNPRYQVTQFGKPVTLSCSQTLNHNVMYWYQQKSSQAPKLLFHYYDKDFNNEADTPDNFQSRRPNTSFCFLDIRSPGLGDTAMYLCATSRAGSEQPQHFGDGTRLSIL.

This chain uses TRBV9 with TRBJ2-2; 15 bases are a match to TRBD2. The germline gives CDR1 SGDLS, CDR2 YYNGEE. The ends lost 4 bases at V and 6 bases at J; junction bases unmatched: 7. This CDR3 has 17 amino acids. In DNA form, the CDR3 reads TGTGCCAGCAGCTTAGAGGGGACTAGCGGGAGGTCCGGGGAGCTGTTTTTT. It is translated as CASSLEGTSGRSGELFF.

The CDR3 DNA is TGTGCCAGCAGCTTAGGGACAGGGGGCACCCAAGAGACCCAGTACTTC. This gives the protein CASSLGTGGTQETQYF. The chain couples TRBV11-2 to TRBJ2-5; TRBD1 matches 11 bases. Germline loops: CDR1 SGHAT, CDR2 FQNNGV. The CDR3 loop spans 16 amino acids. V shed 1 base and J 1 base; nucleotides not matched to a gene: 2.

CDR3 DNA sequence: TGTGCCAGTAGTAAGACTAGCGACACCTCCTACAATGAGCAGTTCTTC. Its translation is CASSKTSDTSYNEQFF. The V call is TRBV19, the J call TRBJ2-1; 8 positions match TRBD2. V lost 4 bases, J lost 0 bases, and 5 bases stayed unmatched. Germline V gene data show CDR1 as LNHDA and CDR2 as SQIVND (reference sequence). This CDR3 comprises 16 residues.

CDR3 sequence (DNA): TGTGCCAGTAGTATCGAGGTGAGAGCGGACTACTACGAGCAGTACTTC. It codes for CASSIEVRADYYEQYF. V gene TRBV19 combines with J gene TRBJ2-7; D is possibly TRBD2 (6 bases). Trimming took off 3 bases at V and 3 bases at J, with 18 bases between the two ends. This CDR3 is 16 amino acids long. The germline V gene has CDR1 LNHDA and CDR2 SQIVND (reference sequence).

V usage is TRBV7-9 and J usage is TRBJ2-1, with D hard to call. The CDR3 loop spans 13 amino acids. Germline V gene lookup returns CDR1 SEHNR and CDR2 FQNEAQ (reference sequence). Trimming pared 4 bases from V and 7 bases from J, leaving 11 bases between. In DNA form, the CDR3 reads TGTGCCAGCAGCTCCTCAGGCGAAAATGAGCAGTTCTTC. Encoded protein: CASSSSGENEQFF.

The V call is TRBV27, the J call TRBJ2-7, with 9 bases identical to TRBD1. The ends lost 6 bases at V and 3 bases at J; junction bases unmatched: 9. Germline loops: CDR1 MNHEY, CDR2 SMNVEV (reference sequence). This CDR3 region has 15 residues. The CDR3 nucleotides read TGTGCCAGCAGCCCTGACCGGGACAGGGTCTACGAGCAGTACTTC. As protein: CASSPDRDRVYEQYF.

This chain links TRBV10-3 with TRBJ2-1; 10 bases line up with TRBD1. CDR1 and CDR2 (germline): ENHRY, SYGVKD. This CDR3 region has 15 residues. After removal of 5 bases from V and 1 base from J, the junction contained 2 bases not matched to a gene. The chain's CDR3 is CAISPGQGSYNEQFF. CDR3 bases: TGTGCCATCAGTCCGGGACAGGGGTCCTACAATGAGCAGTTCTTC.

The V call is TRBV4-3, the J call TRBJ1-4, with a weak D call TRBD1 (5 bases). V was clipped by 4 bases and J by 4 bases, with 13 bases between them. CDR1 is LGHNA and CDR2 is YSLEER in the germline V gene. This CDR3 spans 15 amino acids. The CDR3 loop reads CASSPQGQFNEKLFF. Here the CDR3 DNA reads TGCGCCAGCAGCCCCCAGGGCCAGTTTAATGAAAAACTGTTTTTT.

The J gene is TRBJ2-1, the V gene TRBV6-2 or TRBV6-3; TRBD2 is a possible D gene (6 bases). This CDR3 comprises 15 residues. With 3 bases removed from V and 8 bases from J, the gap between germline ends came to 17 bases. Germline CDR1 and CDR2: MNHEY and SVGEGT. The CDR3 DNA reads TGTGCCAGCAGTTATGCGGGGCACGCTAGCGATGAGCAGTTCTTC. Encoded protein: CASSYAGHASDEQFF.

The table lists this clone with a few counts. The DNA for the CDR3 is TGCGCCAGCAGGTCGACAGGGGCCGCCCTCCCGTGGGATGAGCAGTTCTTC. It specifies CASRSTGAALPWDEQFF. V is TRBV5-1 and J is TRBJ2-1; 8 nucleotides align to TRBD1. Trimming took 5 bases from V and 8 from J; bases not matched to a gene: 18. The germline gives CDR1 SGHRS, CDR2 YFSETQ. The CDR3 has 17 residues. Full variable domain (remainder filled in from reference TRBV5-1 and TRBJ2-1): KAGVTQTPRYLIKTRGQQVTLSCSPISGHRSVSWYQQTPGQGLQFLFEYFSETQRNKGNFPGRFSGRQFSNSRSEMNVSTLELGDSALYLCASRSTGAALPWDEQFFGPGTRLTVL.